The sequence of this TCR beta chain was determined in a study of CD8+ T cells in alopecia areata. Per germline, CDR1 SQVTM and CDR2 ANQGSEA. Trimming removed 6 bases at V and 4 bases at J, with 12 bases between. This CDR3 region has 12 residues. Worth noting for this clone: Its target is unknown.

RNA was extracted and reverse transcribed into cDNA as the sequencing template. Some clones are missing from TCRdb's copy, which holds only in-frame ones; the method was immunoSEQ multiplex PCR. The repertoire consists of more than 95,000 clones, with 55% occurring once and the leading ten covering 8.8%. Isolation of CD4+ and CD8+ T cells from PBMCs was achieved by sorting. Study results and caveats: Shared TCR sequences were less clear between patients than in mice, possibly partly from HLA diversity. Normal scalp had lower clonality than lesional scalp, with alopecia totalis/universalis lesions showing this most strongly. In scalp samples, resident alphabeta T cells of normal skin are also sequenced.

The specimen was CD4+ T cells sorted from blood. The rearrangement uses TRBV29-1 and TRBJ1-1; D ambiguous. This clonotype originated in a human donor in good health. The CDR3 loop is CSVWRRSTEAFF. CDR3 in DNA: TGCAGCGTCTGGAGGAGGTCCACTGAAGCTTTCTTT.